The rows below give T cell receptor beta chains drawn from one sample of a study of siplizumab effects on memory and regulatory T cells. Profiling relied on immunoSEQ multiplex PCR, and the TCRdb table lists in-frame clones only, not all of them. The data contain fewer than 120,000 clones, 80% to 95% of them singletons. Source material: CD4+ T cells sorted from blood. The receptors stem from a human donor in good health. Each CDR3 is given with its conserved first and last residue. A D gene is named only where the DNA matches it firmly. A row's size may be missing; if present it is once, few, many or a size class.

cdr3_aa	cdr3_nt	clone_size	j_call	d_call	v_call
CASSSGPFYGYTF	TGTGCCAGCAGCTCGGGACCGTTTTATGGCTACACCTTC	.	TRBJ1-2	.	TRBV28
CASTRTESSGANVLTF	TGTGCCAGCACCCGGACAGAGAGCTCTGGGGCCAACGTCCTGACTTTC	.	TRBJ2-6	.	TRBV9
CASSPQGNEQFF	TGTGCCAGCTCACCACAGGGAAATGAGCAGTTCTTC	.	TRBJ2-1	.	TRBV18
CASSITNPRRYGYTF	TGTGCCAGCAGCATTACAAACCCGAGGAGGTATGGCTACACCTTC	few	TRBJ1-2	.	TRBV21-1
CVSSSRGTGNEKLFF	TGTGTCAGCAGTTCACGGGGGACAGGGAATGAAAAACTGTTTTTT	.	TRBJ1-4	TRBD1	TRBV6-5
CASSGGLYNEQFF	TGTGCCAGCAGCGGGGGACTGTACAATGAGCAGTTCTTC	.	TRBJ2-1	.	TRBV7-6
CASSPGSQETQYF	TGCGCCAGCAGCCCGGGATCCCAAGAGACCCAGTACTTC	.	TRBJ2-5	.	TRBV5-1
CASSQGLQGVGTIYF	TGCGCCAGCAGCCAAGGCCTACAGGGTGTGGGCACCATATATTTT	.	TRBJ1-3	.	TRBV4-1
CASSLGGGNPYEQYF	TGCGCCAGCAGCCTGGGCGGAGGGAACCCCTACGAGCAGTACTTC	.	TRBJ2-7	.	TRBV4-1
CATSRAREGRDEQFF	TGTGCCACCAGCAGAGCCCGGGAGGGCCGGGATGAGCAGTTCTTC	.	TRBJ2-1	TRBD2	TRBV15
CASSDYLWGTEAFF	TGTGCCAGCAGTGATTATCTATGGGGCACTGAAGCTTTCTTT	.	TRBJ1-1	.	TRBV6-4
CASSLGSSGNTGELFF	TGTGCCAGCAGCTTGGGGTCTAGCGGAAACACCGGGGAGCTGTTTTTT	.	TRBJ2-2	TRBD2	TRBV5-4
CASSTRDRATGYTF	TGTGCCAGTAGTACTAGGGACAGAGCCACGGGCTACACCTTC	.	TRBJ1-2	TRBD1	TRBV19
CSVTVNSGNTIYF	TGCAGCGTCACGGTAAACTCTGGAAACACCATATATTTT	.	TRBJ1-3	.	TRBV29-1
CASSRISRQETQYF	TGTGCCAGCAGTCGCATATCCCGTCAAGAGACCCAGTACTTC	.	TRBJ2-5	.	TRBV27
CASSLLAGVLNEQFF	TGCGCCAGCAGCTTGCTAGCGGGAGTACTCAATGAGCAGTTCTTC	.	TRBJ2-1	TRBD2	TRBV5-1
CASSLGGRGDYGYTF	TGTGCCAGCAGCTTAGGTGGCAGGGGCGACTATGGCTACACCTTC	.	TRBJ1-2	.	TRBV13
CASSRLHSSYEQYF	TGTGCCAGCAGCCGTTTGCACAGCTCCTACGAGCAGTACTTC	.	TRBJ2-7	.	TRBV5-4
CASSRPLTEAFF	TGCGCCAGCAGCCGACCACTTACTGAAGCTTTCTTT	.	TRBJ1-1	.	TRBV23-1
CASSRRQGGQETQYF	TGTGCCAGCAGCCGACGACAGGGAGGGCAAGAGACCCAGTACTTC	.	TRBJ2-5	.	TRBV13
CASSLESQFYEQYF	TGCGCCAGCAGCTTGGAATCCCAATTCTACGAGCAGTACTTC	.	TRBJ2-7	.	TRBV5-1
CASSLGTGGGNQPQHF	TGCGCCAGCAGCCTAGGGACAGGGGGAGGCAATCAGCCCCAGCATTTT	.	TRBJ1-5	TRBD1	TRBV4-1
CASSLPTSGTDEQFF	TGTGCCAGCAGCCTACCGACTAGCGGGACCGATGAGCAGTTCTTC	.	TRBJ2-1	TRBD2	TRBV7-3
CASSGGLGLQWYTEAFF	TGTGCCAGCAGCGGAGGCCTCGGCCTCCAGTGGTACACTGAAGCTTTCTTT	.	TRBJ1-1	.	TRBV9
CASSPRIGGQLVRNEQFF	TGTGCCAGCAGCCCCCGGATTGGGGGGCAACTTGTTAGGAATGAGCAGTTCTTC	few	TRBJ2-1	.	TRBV7-9
CAIPRGYSTDTQYF	TGTGCCATCCCGAGGGGGTATAGCACAGATACGCAGTATTTT	.	TRBJ2-3	.	TRBV6-4
CASSVASGSGRETQYF	TGTGCCAGCAGCGTAGCTAGCGGTAGCGGGAGAGAGACCCAGTACTTC	.	TRBJ2-5	TRBD2	TRBV9
CASSKPGLAGTDTQYF	TGTGCCAGCAGCAAACCGGGACTAGCGGGTACAGATACGCAGTATTTT	.	TRBJ2-3	TRBD2	TRBV9
CASSPTKPETQYF	TGTGCCAGCAGCCCAACGAAGCCAGAGACCCAGTACTTC	.	TRBJ2-5	.	TRBV28
CASTSRGSNTEAFF	TGTGCCAGTACCAGTAGGGGATCGAACACTGAAGCTTTCTTT	.	TRBJ1-1	.	TRBV19
CASSPRGTTDTGELFF	TGTGCCAGCTCACCAAGGGGGACAACAGACACCGGGGAGCTGTTTTTT	.	TRBJ2-2	.	TRBV18
CASSFRTSGRSEQYF	TGTGCCAGCAGCTTCAGGACTAGCGGGAGATCTGAGCAGTACTTC	.	TRBJ2-7	TRBD2	TRBV5-4
CASSLNQGKTQYF	TGTGCCAGCAGCTTAAATCAAGGGAAGACCCAGTACTTC	.	TRBJ2-5	.	TRBV7-2
CASSLTDTQYF	TGCGCCAGCAGCCTCACAGATACGCAGTATTTT	.	TRBJ2-3	.	TRBV5-1
CASSVSQGPYGYTF	TGTGCCAGCAGCGTGTCACAGGGTCCCTATGGCTACACCTTC	.	TRBJ1-2	.	TRBV9
CASSYGLVAGFYEQYF	TGTGCCAGCAGTTACGGGTTAGTAGCGGGATTCTACGAGCAGTACTTC	few	TRBJ2-7	TRBD2	TRBV6-5
CASSDRAMSYEQYF	TGTGCCAGTAGTGACAGGGCTATGTCCTACGAGCAGTACTTC	.	TRBJ2-7	TRBD1	TRBV19
CSASSYNEQFF	TGCAGTGCCAGCTCCTACAATGAGCAGTTCTTC	.	TRBJ2-1	.	TRBV20-1
CASSLGQGDGNTIYF	TGCGCCAGCAGCTTGGGACAGGGGGATGGAAACACCATATATTTT	few	TRBJ1-3	TRBD1	TRBV5-1
CASSRQPGTDTQYF	TGTGCCAGTAGTAGACAACCGGGCACAGATACGCAGTATTTT	.	TRBJ2-3	.	TRBV19
CSVGAEVYNEQFF	TGCAGCGTTGGTGCAGAAGTCTACAATGAGCAGTTCTTC	.	TRBJ2-1	.	TRBV29-1
CASRDRAGQPQHF	TGTGCCAGCAGGGACAGGGCCGGGCAGCCCCAGCATTTT	.	TRBJ1-5	TRBD1	TRBV2